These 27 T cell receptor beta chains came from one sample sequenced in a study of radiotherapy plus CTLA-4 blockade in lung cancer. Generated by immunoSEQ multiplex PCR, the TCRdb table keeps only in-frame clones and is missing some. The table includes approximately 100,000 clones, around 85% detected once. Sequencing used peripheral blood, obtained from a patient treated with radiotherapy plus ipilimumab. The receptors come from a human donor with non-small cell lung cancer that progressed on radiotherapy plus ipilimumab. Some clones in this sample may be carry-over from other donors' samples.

DNA for the CDR3: TGTGCCTCAGCAGTCGCTAACACTGAAGCTTTCTTT. As protein: CASAVANTEAFF. V gene TRBV2 combines with J gene TRBJ1-1; D is undetermined. Trimming left V 11 bases short and J 2 bases short, with 12 bases between. CDR1 and CDR2 from the germline V gene are SNHLY and FYNNEI. The CDR3 has 12 residues.

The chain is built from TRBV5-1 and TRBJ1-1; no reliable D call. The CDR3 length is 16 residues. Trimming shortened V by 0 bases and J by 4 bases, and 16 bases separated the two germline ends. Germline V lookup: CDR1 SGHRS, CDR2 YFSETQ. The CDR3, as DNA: TGCGCCAGCAGCTTGGAATTCGGGGAGAGGATCACTGAAGCTTTCTTT. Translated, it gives CASSLEFGERITEAFF.

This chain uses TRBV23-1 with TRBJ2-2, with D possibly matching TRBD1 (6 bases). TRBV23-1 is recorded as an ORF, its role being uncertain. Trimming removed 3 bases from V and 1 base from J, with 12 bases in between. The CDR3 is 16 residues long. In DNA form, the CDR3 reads TGCGCCAGCAGTCACGGACAGAAAGAGAACACCGGGGAGCTGTTTTTT. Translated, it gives CASSHGQKENTGELFF.

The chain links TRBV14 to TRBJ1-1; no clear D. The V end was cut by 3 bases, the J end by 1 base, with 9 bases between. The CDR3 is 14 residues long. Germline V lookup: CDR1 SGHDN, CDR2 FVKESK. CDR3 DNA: TGTGCCAGCAGCCAGGGATGGGGGAACACTGAAGCTTTCTTT. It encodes CASSQGWGNTEAFF.

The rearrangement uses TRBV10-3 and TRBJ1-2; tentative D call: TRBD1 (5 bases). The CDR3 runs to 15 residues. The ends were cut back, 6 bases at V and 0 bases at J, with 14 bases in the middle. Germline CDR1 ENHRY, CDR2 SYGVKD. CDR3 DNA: TGTGCCATCAGCCCCCGGGACGGACCTAACTATGGCTACACCTTC. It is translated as CAISPRDGPNYGYTF.

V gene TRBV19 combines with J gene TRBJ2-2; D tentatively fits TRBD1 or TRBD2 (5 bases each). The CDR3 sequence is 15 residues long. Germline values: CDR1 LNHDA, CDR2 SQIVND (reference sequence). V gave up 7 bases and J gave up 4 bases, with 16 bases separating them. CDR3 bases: TGTGCCAGTACCCCGGGACGGTCGTTCACCGGGGAGCTGTTTTTT. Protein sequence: CASTPGRSFTGELFF.

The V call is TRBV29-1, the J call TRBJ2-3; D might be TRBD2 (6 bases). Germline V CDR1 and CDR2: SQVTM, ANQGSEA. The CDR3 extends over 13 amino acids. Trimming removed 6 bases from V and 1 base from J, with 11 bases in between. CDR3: CSVGRGGTDTQYF. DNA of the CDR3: TGCAGCGTAGGGCGGGGAGGCACAGATACGCAGTATTTT.

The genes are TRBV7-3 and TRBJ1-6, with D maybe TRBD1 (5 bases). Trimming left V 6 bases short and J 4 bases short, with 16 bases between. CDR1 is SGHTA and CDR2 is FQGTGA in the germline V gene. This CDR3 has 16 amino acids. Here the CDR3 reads CASSSDTGKYNSPLHF. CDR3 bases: TGTGCCAGCAGTTCGGACACCGGTAAATATAATTCACCCCTCCACTTT.

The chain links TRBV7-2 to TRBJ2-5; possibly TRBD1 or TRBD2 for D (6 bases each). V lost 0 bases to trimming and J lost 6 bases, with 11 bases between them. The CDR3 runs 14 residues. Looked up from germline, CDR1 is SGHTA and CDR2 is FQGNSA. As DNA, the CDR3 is TGTGCCAGCAGCTTAGCGGGGGGCGGAAAGACCCAGTACTTC. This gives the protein CASSLAGGGKTQYF.

The CDR3, as DNA: TGTGCCAGCAGCTTATACCAGGGTGATGAAAAACTGTTTTTT. Translation gives CASSLYQGDEKLFF. The rearrangement links TRBV7-9 to TRBJ1-4; weak D call: TRBD1 (5 bases). Germline CDR1 is SEHNR and CDR2 is FQNEAQ (reference sequence). CDR3 length: 14 residues. V was cut by 2 bases and J by 6 bases, with 10 bases left in between.

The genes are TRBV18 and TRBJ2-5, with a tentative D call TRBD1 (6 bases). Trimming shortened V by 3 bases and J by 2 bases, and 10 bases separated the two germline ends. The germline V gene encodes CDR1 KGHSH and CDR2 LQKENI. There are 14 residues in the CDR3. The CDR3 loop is CASSPSDRQETQYF. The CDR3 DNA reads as TGTGCCAGCTCACCTTCGGACAGACAAGAGACCCAGTACTTC. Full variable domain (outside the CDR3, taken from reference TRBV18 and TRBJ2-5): NAGVMQNPRHLVRRRGQEARLRCSPMKGHSHVYWYRQLPEEGLKFMVYLQKENIIDESGMPKERFSAEFPKEGPSILRIQQVVRGDSAAYFCASSPSDRQETQYFGPGTRLLVL.

CDR3 DNA: TGTGCCAGCAGGATGTGGCTTTCTAGCACAGATACGCAGTATTTT. This codes for CASRMWLSSTDTQYF. The rearrangement links TRBV7-2 to TRBJ2-3, with D uncertain. Germline V gene data show CDR1 as SGHTA and CDR2 as FQGNSA. The V gene lost 6 bases and the J gene lost 0 bases, with 13 bases spanning the gap. The CDR3 runs to 15 residues.

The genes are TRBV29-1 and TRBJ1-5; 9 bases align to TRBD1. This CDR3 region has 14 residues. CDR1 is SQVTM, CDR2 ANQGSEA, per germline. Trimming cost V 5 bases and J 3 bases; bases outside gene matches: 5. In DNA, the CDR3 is TGCAGCGTTAGGGACAGGGTGTCCAATCAGCCCCAGCATTTT. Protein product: CSVRDRVSNQPQHF.

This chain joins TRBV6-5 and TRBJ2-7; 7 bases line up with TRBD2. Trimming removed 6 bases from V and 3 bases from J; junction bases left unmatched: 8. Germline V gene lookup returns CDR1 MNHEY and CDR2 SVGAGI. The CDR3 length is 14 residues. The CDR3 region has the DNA TGTGCCAGCAGGCCTGGGGACTACCTCTACGAGCAGTACTTC. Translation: CASRPGDYLYEQYF.

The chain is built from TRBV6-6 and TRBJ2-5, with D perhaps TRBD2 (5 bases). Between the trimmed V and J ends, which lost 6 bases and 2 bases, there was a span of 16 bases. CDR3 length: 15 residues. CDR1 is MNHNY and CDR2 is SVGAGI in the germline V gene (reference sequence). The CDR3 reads CASRDTPLGQETQYF. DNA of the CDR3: TGTGCCAGCAGGGATACCCCACTAGGTCAAGAGACCCAGTACTTC.

The CDR3 DNA sequence: TGTGCCAGCAGCCCTCCCGGGACAGTAAATTCACCCCTCCACTTT. Translating gives CASSPPGTVNSPLHF. The chain joins TRBV7-2 to TRBJ1-6; 7 nucleotides align to TRBD1. The V and J ends lost 5 bases and 7 bases, in that order; junction bases with no gene match: 8. The V gene's germline CDR1 is SGHTA and CDR2 FQGNSA. The CDR3 contains 15 residues.

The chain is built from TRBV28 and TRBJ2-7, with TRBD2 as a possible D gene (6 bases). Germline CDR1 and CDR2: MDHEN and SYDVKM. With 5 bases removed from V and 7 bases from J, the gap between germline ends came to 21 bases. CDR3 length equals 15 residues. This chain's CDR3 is CASSTDRLDWGEQYF. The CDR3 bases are TGTGCCAGCAGTACCGATAGACTAGACTGGGGGGAGCAGTACTTC.

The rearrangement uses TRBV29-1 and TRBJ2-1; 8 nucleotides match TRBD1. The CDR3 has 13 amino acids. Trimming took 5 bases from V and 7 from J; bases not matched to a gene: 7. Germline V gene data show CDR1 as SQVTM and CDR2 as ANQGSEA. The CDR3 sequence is CSVRQGAKNEQFF. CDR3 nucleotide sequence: TGCAGCGTTCGCCAGGGGGCTAAGAATGAGCAGTTCTTC.

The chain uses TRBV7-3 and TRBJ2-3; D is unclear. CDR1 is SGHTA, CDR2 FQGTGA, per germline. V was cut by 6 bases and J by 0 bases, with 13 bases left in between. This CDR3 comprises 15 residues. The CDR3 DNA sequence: TGTGCCAGCAGTTACTTGCCAGACAGCACAGATACGCAGTATTTT. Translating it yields CASSYLPDSTDTQYF.

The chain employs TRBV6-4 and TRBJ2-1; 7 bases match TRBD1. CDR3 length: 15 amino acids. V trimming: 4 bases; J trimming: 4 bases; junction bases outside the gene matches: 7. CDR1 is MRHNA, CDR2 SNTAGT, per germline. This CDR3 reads CASSVRGQPYNEQFF. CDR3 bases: TGTGCCAGCAGTGTTAGGGGACAGCCTTACAATGAGCAGTTCTTC.

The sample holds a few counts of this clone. CDR3 nucleotides: TGTGCCATCAGGGGACAGGGTAGGAATAATTCACCCCTCCACTTT. It codes for CAIRGQGRNNSPLHF. The rearrangement links TRBV10-3 to TRBJ1-6; TRBD1 agrees at 9 bases. V dropped 6 bases and J dropped 5; count of bases not matched to a gene: 5. CDR3 length: 15 residues. CDR1 and CDR2 from the germline V gene are ENHRY and SYGVKD.

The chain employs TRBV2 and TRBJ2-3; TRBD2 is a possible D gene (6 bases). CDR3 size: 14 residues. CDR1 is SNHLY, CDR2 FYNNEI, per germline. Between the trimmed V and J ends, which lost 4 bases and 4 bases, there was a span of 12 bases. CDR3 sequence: CASSVGEAPDTQYF. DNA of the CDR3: TGTGCCAGCAGTGTGGGGGAGGCCCCAGATACGCAGTATTTT.

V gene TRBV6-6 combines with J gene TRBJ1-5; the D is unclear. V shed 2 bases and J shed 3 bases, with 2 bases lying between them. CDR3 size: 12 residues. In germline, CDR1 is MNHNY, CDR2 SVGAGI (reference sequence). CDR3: CASSYNNQPQHF. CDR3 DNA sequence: TGTGCCAGCAGTTACAACAATCAGCCCCAGCATTTT.

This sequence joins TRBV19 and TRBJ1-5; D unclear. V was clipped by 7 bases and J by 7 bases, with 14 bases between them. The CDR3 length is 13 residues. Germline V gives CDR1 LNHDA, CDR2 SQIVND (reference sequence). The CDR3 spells CASTRTRAQPQHF. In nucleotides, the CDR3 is TGTGCCAGTACCCGGACGAGGGCCCAGCCCCAGCATTTT.

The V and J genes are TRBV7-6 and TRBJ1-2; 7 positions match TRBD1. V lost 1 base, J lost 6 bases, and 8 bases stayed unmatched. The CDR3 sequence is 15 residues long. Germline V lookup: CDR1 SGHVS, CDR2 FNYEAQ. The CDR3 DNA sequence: TGTGCCAGCAGCTTAGTATCTGGACAGGTTAATGGCTACACCTTC. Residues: CASSLVSGQVNGYTF.

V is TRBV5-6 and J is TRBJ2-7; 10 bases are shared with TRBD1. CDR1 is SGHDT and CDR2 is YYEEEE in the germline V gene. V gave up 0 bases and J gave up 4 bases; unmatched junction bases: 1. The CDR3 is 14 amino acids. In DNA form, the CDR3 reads TGTGCCAGCAGCTTGGTGGGACAGGGGTACGAGCAGTACTTC. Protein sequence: CASSLVGQGYEQYF.

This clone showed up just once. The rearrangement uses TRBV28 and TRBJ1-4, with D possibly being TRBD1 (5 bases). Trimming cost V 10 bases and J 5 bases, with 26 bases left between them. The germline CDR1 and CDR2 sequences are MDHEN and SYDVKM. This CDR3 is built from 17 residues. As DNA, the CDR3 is TGTGCCACCCTGGGGGGAGGGGCGCAAACGATCAATGAAAAACTGTTTTTT. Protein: CATLGGGAQTINEKLFF.